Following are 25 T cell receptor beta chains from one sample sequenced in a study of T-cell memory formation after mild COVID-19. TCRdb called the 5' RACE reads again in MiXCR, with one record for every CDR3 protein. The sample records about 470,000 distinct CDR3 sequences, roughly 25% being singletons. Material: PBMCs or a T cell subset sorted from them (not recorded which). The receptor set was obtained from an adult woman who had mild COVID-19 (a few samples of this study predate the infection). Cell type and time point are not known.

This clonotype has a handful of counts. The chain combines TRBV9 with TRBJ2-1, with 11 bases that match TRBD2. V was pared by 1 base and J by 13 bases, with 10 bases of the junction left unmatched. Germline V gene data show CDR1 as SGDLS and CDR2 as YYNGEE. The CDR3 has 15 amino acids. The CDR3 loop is CASSVLAGGPGGQFF. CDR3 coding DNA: TGTGCCAGCAGCGTATTAGCGGGAGGGCCAGGAGGACAGTTCTTC. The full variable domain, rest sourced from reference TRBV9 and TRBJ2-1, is DSGVTQTPKHLITATGQRVTLRCSPRSGDLSVYWYQQSLDQGLQFLIQYYNGEERAKGNILERFSAQQFPDLHSELNLSSLELGDSALYFCASSVLAGGPGGQFFGPGTRLTVL.

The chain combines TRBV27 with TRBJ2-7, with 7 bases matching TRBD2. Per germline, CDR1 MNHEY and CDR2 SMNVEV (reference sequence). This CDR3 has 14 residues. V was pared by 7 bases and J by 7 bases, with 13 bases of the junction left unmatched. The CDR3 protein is CASNRAGTQWEQYF. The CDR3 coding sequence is TGTGCCAGCAATAGAGCGGGGACCCAGTGGGAGCAGTACTTC.

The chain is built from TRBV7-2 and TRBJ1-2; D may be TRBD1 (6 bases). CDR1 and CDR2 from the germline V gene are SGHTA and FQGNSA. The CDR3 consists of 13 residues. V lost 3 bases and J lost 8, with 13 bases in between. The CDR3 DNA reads TGTGCCAGCAGCTTGGGGGCCGTTTTCGGCTACACCTTC. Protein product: CASSLGAVFGYTF.

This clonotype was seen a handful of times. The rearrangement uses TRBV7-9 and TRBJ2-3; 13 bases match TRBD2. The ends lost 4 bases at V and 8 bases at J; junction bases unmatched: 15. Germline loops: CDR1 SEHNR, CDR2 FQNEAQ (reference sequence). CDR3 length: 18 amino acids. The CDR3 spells CASSSSLLAGGPAGTQYF. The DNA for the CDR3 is TGTGCCAGCAGCTCAAGCCTACTAGCGGGAGGGCCAGCGGGTACGCAGTATTTT. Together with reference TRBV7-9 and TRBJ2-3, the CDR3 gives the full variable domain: DTGVSQNPRHKITKRGQNVTFRCDPISEHNRLYWYRQTLGQGPEFLTYFQNEAQLEKSRLLSDRFSAERPKGSFSTLEIQRTEQGDSAMYLCASSSSLLAGGPAGTQYFGPGTRLTVL.

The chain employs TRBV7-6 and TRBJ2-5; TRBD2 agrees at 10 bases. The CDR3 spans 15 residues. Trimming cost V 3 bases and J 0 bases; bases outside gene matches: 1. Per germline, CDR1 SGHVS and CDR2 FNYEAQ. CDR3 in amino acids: CASSFLAGDQETQYF. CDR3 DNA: TGTGCCAGCAGCTTCCTAGCGGGGGACCAAGAGACCCAGTACTTC.

CDR3 sequence reads: CASSYSLTGPSGNTIYF. The CDR3, as DNA: TGTGCCAGCAGCTATTCCCTCACCGGGCCCTCTGGAAACACCATATATTTT. The chain carries TRBV5-5 and TRBJ1-3; D gene uncertain. Trimming cost V 3 bases and J 0 bases, with 16 bases left between them. The length of the CDR3 is 17 residues. Germline V CDR1 and CDR2: SGHKS, YYEKEE (reference sequence).

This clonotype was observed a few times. CDR3 in amino acids: CASSGGTGGNEQYF. DNA for the CDR3: TGTGCCAGCAGCGGGGGGACAGGGGGAAACGAGCAGTACTTC. The chain recombines TRBV7-8 with TRBJ2-7; 11 bases fit TRBD1. The CDR3 has 14 amino acids. V shed 5 bases and J 5 bases; nucleotides not matched to a gene: 5. In germline, CDR1 is SGHVS, CDR2 FQNEAQ.

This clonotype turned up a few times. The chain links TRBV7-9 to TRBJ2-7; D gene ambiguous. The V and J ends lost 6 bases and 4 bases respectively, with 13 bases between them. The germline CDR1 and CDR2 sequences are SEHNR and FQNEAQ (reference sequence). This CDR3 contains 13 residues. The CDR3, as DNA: TGTGCCAGCAGTAAGACTCTTCAATACGAGCAGTACTTC. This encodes CASSKTLQYEQYF.

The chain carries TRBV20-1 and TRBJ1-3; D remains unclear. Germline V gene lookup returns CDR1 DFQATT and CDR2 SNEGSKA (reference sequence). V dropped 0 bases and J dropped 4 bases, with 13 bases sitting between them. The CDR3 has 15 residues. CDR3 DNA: TGCAGTGCTAGAGATTTAGAGGGAGACGGAAACACCATATATTTT. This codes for CSARDLEGDGNTIYF.

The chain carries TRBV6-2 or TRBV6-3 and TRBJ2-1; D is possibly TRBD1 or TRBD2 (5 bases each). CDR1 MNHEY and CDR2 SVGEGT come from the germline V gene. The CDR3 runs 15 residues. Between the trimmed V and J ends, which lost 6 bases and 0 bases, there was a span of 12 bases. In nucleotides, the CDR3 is TGTGCCAGCAGGAGGGACCCCAGCTCCTACAATGAGCAGTTCTTC. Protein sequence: CASRRDPSSYNEQFF.

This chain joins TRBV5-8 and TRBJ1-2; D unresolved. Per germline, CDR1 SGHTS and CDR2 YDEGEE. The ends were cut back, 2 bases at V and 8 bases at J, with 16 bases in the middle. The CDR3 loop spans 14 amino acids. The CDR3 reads CASSFQGRGLGYTF. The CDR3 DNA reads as TGTGCCAGCAGCTTCCAAGGTCGGGGTTTAGGCTACACCTTC.

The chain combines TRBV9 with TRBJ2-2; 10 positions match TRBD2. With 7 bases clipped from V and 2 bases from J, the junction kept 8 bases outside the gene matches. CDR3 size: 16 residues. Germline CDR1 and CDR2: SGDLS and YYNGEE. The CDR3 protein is CASGRTSGTNTGELFF. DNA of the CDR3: TGTGCCAGCGGTCGGACTAGCGGAACAAACACCGGGGAGCTGTTTTTT.

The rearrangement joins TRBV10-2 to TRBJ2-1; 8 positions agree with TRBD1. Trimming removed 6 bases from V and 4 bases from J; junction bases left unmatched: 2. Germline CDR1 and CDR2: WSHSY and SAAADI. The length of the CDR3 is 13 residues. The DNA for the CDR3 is TGCGCCAGCAGGGACAGGGAGTACAATGAGCAGTTCTTC. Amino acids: CASRDREYNEQFF.

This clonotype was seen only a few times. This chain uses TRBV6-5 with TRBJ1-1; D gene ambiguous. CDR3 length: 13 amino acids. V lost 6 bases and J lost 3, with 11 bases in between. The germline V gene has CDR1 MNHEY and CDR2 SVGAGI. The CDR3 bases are TGTGCCAGCAGGTTGCGAGACTACACTGAAGCTTTCTTT. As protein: CASRLRDYTEAFF.

CDR3 sequence: CASSLLGANGYTF. DNA of the CDR3: TGTGCCAGCAGTTTATTAGGGGCGAATGGCTACACCTTC. The gene calls are TRBV27 and TRBJ1-2; D is possibly TRBD1 (5 bases). This CDR3 spans 13 amino acids. Germline assignment: CDR1 MNHEY and CDR2 SMNVEV (reference sequence). V was shortened by 1 base and J by 6 bases, with 9 bases between the two germline ends.

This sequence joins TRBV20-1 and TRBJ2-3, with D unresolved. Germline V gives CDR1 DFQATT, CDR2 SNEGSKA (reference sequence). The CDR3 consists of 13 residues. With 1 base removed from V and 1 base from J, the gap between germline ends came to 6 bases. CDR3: CSARVTGTDTQYF. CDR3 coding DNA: TGCAGTGCTAGAGTGACCGGCACAGATACGCAGTATTTT.

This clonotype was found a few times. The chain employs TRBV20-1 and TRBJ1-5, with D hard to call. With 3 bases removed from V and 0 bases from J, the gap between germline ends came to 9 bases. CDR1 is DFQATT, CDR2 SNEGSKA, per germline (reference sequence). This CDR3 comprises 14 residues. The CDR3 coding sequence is TGCAGTGCTAGGAATCCCCATAGCAATCAGCCCCAGCATTTT. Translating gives CSARNPHSNQPQHF.

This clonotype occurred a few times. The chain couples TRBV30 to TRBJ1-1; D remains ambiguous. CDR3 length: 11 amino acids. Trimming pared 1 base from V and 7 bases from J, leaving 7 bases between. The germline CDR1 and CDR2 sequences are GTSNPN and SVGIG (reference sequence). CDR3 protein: CAWSAAFEAFF. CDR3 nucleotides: TGTGCCTGGAGTGCCGCCTTTGAAGCTTTCTTT. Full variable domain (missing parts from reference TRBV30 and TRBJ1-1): SQTIHQWPATLVQPVGSPLSLECTVEGTSNPNLYWYRQAAGRGLQLLFYSVGIGQISSEVPQNLSASRPQDRQFILSSKKLLLSDSGFYLCAWSAAFEAFFGQGTRLTVV.

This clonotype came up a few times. In DNA, the CDR3 is TGTGCCAGCAGCGCAGGGCCAGATACGCAGTATTTT. Its protein is CASSAGPDTQYF. The V and J genes are TRBV5-4 and TRBJ2-3; D might be TRBD1 (5 bases). From germline, CDR1 is SGHNT and CDR2 YYREEE (reference sequence). The CDR3 runs to 12 residues. V was cut by 4 bases and J by 4 bases, with 7 bases left in between.

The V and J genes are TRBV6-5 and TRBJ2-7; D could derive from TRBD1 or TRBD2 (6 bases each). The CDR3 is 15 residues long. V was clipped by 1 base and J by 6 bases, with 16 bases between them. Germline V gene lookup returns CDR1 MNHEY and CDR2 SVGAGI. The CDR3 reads CASSYFPGRGLEQYF. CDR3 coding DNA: TGTGCCAGCAGTTACTTCCCGGGACGGGGGCTCGAGCAGTACTTC.

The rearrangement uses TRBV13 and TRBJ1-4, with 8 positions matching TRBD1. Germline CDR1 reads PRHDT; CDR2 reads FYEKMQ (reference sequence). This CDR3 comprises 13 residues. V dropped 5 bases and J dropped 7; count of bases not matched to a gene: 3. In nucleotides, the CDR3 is TGTGCCAGCAGCCTCGACAGGGGTGAAAAACTGTTTTTT. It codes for CASSLDRGEKLFF.

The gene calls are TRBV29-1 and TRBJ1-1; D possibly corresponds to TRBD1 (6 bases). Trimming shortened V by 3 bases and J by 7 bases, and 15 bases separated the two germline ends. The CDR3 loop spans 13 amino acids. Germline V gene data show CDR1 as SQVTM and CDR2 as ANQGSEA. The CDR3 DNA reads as TGCAGCGTTGACGGGCAGGGGACGGTTGAAGCTTTCTTT. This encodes CSVDGQGTVEAFF.

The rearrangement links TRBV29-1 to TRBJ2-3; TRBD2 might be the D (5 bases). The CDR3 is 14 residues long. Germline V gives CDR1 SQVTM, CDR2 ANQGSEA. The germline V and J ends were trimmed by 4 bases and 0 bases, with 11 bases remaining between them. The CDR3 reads CSVGGRPSTDTQYF. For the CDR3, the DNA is TGCAGCGTTGGAGGGAGACCTAGCACAGATACGCAGTATTTT.

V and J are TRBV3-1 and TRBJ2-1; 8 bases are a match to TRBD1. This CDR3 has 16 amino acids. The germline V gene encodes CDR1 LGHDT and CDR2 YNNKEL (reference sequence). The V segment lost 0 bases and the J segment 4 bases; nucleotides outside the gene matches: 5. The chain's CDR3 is CASSQDLDRAYNEQFF. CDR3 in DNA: TGTGCCAGCAGCCAAGATTTGGACAGGGCGTACAATGAGCAGTTCTTC.

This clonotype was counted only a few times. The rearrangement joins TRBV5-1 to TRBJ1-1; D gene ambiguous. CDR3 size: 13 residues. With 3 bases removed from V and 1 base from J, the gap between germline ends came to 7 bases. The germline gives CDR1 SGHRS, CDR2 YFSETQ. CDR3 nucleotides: TGCGCCAGCAGCTCCGTAGGGAACACTGAAGCTTTCTTT. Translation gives CASSSVGNTEAFF.